Each of the 25 T cell receptor beta chains below was sequenced from the same sample in a study of blood T cells in healthy people across ages. Alongside a J-beta primer mix, a sample-barcoded 5' primer served in a second PCR lasting roughly 7 to 11 cycles. TCRdb independently ran MiXCR on the 5' RACE reads; one entry per CDR3 protein. The top ten clones hold around 41% of a sample with around 750,000 distinct CDR3 sequences, less than 70% of them seen once. The sequencing sample was made of blood. These receptors came from a man older than 75 in good health.

This chain joins TRBV6-5 and TRBJ2-3; 16 bases line up with TRBD2. J lost 14 bases, V lost 7 bases, and 15 bases had no gene match. Germline CDR1 MNHEY, CDR2 SVGAGI. There are 16 residues in the CDR3. The CDR3 DNA is TGTGCCAGCAACCCAGGGACTAGCGGGAGGGCCGGATACGCGTATTTT. This encodes CASNPGTSGRAGYAYF.

Regarding this clonotype: Mismatch with germline at one junction end may stem from a read error. J is TRBJ2-5 and V is TRBV20-1, with D perhaps being TRBD1 or TRBD2 (5 bases each). This CDR3 is built from 14 residues. The germline gives CDR1 DFQATT, CDR2 SNEGSKA (reference sequence). The CDR3 bases are TGCAGTGCTGATGGCGGGCGAGGACAAGAGGCCCAGTACTTC. The encoded protein is CSADGGRGQEAQYF.

The chain employs TRBV2 and TRBJ1-5; D is possibly TRBD1 (5 bases). In germline, CDR1 is SNHLY, CDR2 FYNNEI. Trimming took off 8 bases at V and 6 bases at J, with 17 bases between the two ends. This CDR3 comprises 14 residues. CDR3 DNA sequence: TGTGCCAGCGGGACCGGAACAGTCCCTCAGCCCCAGCATTTT. This gives the protein CASGTGTVPQPQHF.

The chain joins TRBV7-9 to TRBJ1-4; 7 bases line up with TRBD1. The CDR3 runs to 17 residues. V shed 0 bases, J shed 0 bases, and the junction held 4 bases outside the gene matches. Germline CDR1 reads SEHNR; CDR2 reads FQNEAQ (reference sequence). The chain's CDR3 is CASSLATGIATNEKLFF. In DNA form, the CDR3 reads TGTGCCAGCAGCTTAGCGACAGGGATCGCAACTAATGAAAAACTGTTTTTT.

The count of this clonotype is one. The chain combines TRBV6-5 with TRBJ2-5; the D call may be TRBD1 or TRBD2 (5 bases each). Germline V gene lookup returns CDR1 MNHEY and CDR2 SVGAGI. CDR3 size: 16 residues. Trimming shortened V by 0 bases and J by 2 bases, and 13 bases separated the two germline ends. CDR3 loop: CASSYSGDGRQETQYF. The DNA for the CDR3 is TGTGCCAGCAGTTACTCCGGGGACGGAAGGCAAGAGACCCAGTACTTC.

This clonotype was seen a handful of times. Here the CDR3 reads CSAFTSGAYEQYF. DNA of the CDR3: TGCAGTGCTTTCACTAGCGGAGCCTACGAGCAGTACTTC. V is TRBV20-1 and J is TRBJ2-7, with 8 bases identical to TRBD2. Germline V lookup: CDR1 DFQATT, CDR2 SNEGSKA (reference sequence). CDR3 size: 13 residues. V dropped 5 bases and J dropped 2; count of bases not matched to a gene: 5.

This clonotype occurred a few times. V and J are TRBV5-1 and TRBJ2-7, with TRBD2 matching over 10 bases. Trimming at V came to 1 base and at J to 7 bases, leaving 11 bases not matched to a gene. Germline CDR1 is SGHRS and CDR2 is YFSETQ. CDR3 length: 16 residues. The CDR3 sequence: CASSLSGRVNHNEQYF. The CDR3 region has the DNA TGCGCCAGCAGCTTGAGCGGGAGGGTAAACCACAATGAGCAGTACTTC.

V gene TRBV29-1 combines with J gene TRBJ2-5; D is possibly TRBD2 (6 bases). Germline CDR1 and CDR2: SQVTM and ANQGSEA. The CDR3 extends over 16 amino acids. V gave up 4 bases and J gave up 5 bases, with 23 bases separating them. The CDR3 spells CSVGLVGGPNDETQYF. The CDR3 DNA reads TGCAGCGTTGGTCTTGTGGGAGGACCTAACGATGAGACCCAGTACTTC.

In this sample, this clonotype turned up a few times. This chain connects TRBV7-6 to TRBJ2-5; D is perhaps TRBD2 (5 bases). Trimming left V 5 bases short and J 0 bases short, with 16 bases between. CDR3 length: 16 residues. Germline V CDR1 and CDR2: SGHVS, FNYEAQ. The CDR3 region has the DNA TGTGCCAGCAGCCCTGGCCAGCGGTCGTACCAAGAGACCCAGTACTTC. This translates into CASSPGQRSYQETQYF.

CDR3 sequence reads: CASKEGTEQFF. CDR3 bases: TGTGCCAGCAAAGAGGGGACTGAGCAGTTCTTC. The genes are TRBV2 and TRBJ2-1, with D perhaps given as TRBD1 or TRBD2 (5 bases each). V was shortened by 7 bases and J by 9 bases, with 10 bases between the two germline ends. The CDR3 sequence is 11 residues long. Germline CDR1 reads SNHLY; CDR2 reads FYNNEI.

This clonotype appeared a few times. The gene calls are TRBV7-9 and TRBJ2-1; 8 positions agree with TRBD2. The CDR3 consists of 16 residues. J gave up 7 bases and V 5 bases, and 13 bases lay outside the gene matches. Germline CDR1 SEHNR, CDR2 FQNEAQ (reference sequence). CDR3 bases: TGTGCCAGCAGCCGTTTAAGCCCGGGACTAGAAAATGAGCAGTTCTTC. Its translation: CASSRLSPGLENEQFF.

This clonotype appeared many times. In nucleotides, the CDR3 is TGCGCCAGCAGCTTGTCCCCGACGGGATGGGACGAGCAGTACTTC. Protein product: CASSLSPTGWDEQYF. V gene TRBV5-1 combines with J gene TRBJ2-7, with D possibly being TRBD2 (5 bases). Trimming pared 1 base from V and 5 bases from J, leaving 16 bases between. The germline V gene encodes CDR1 SGHRS and CDR2 YFSETQ. This CDR3 is 15 amino acids long.

V usage is TRBV12-3 or TRBV12-4 and J usage is TRBJ2-7; TRBD1 agrees at 10 bases. CDR3 length: 14 amino acids. Unmatched junction bases numbered 3, after V lost 6 bases and J lost 1 base. For the CDR3, the DNA is TGTGCCAGCAGACCGGGACAGGGGTCCTACGAGCAGTACTTC. Translation: CASRPGQGSYEQYF.

The gene calls are TRBV5-1 and TRBJ2-7; no definite D call. From germline, CDR1 is SGHRS and CDR2 YFSETQ. V lost 5 bases, J lost 3 bases, and 12 bases lay in between. The CDR3 has 13 amino acids. The CDR3 nucleotides read TGCGCCAGCAGGAATACGGGCGGCTACGAGCAGTACTTC. This codes for CASRNTGGYEQYF.

V and J are TRBV20-1 and TRBJ2-5, with D unclear. The germline V gene has CDR1 DFQATT and CDR2 SNEGSKA (reference sequence). CDR3 length: 13 amino acids. CDR3 region: CSARRALQETQYF. CDR3 in DNA: TGCAGCGCCCGGCGTGCTCTACAAGAGACCCAGTACTTC.

The J gene is TRBJ2-4, the V gene TRBV27, with D possibly matching TRBD1 (5 bases). CDR1 MNHEY and CDR2 SMNVEV come from the germline V gene (reference sequence). Trimming pared 5 bases from V and 0 bases from J, leaving 17 bases between. CDR3 length: 17 amino acids. The CDR3 region is CASSSSRALGAKNIQYF. CDR3 DNA sequence: TGTGCCAGCAGTAGCTCCAGGGCCTTAGGAGCCAAAAACATTCAGTACTTC.

The rearrangement uses TRBV10-3 and TRBJ1-1; TRBD1 might be the D (6 bases). The CDR3 runs 15 residues. Germline loops: CDR1 ENHRY, CDR2 SYGVKD. V was trimmed by 6 bases and J by 3 bases, leaving 17 bases between them. The CDR3 coding sequence is TGTGCCATCAGGGCCAGGGGCATCTTGGACACTGAAGCTTTCTTT. Translated, it gives CAIRARGILDTEAFF.

This rearrangement joins TRBV20-1 to TRBJ1-1, with no clear D. The germline V gene encodes CDR1 DFQATT and CDR2 SNEGSKA (reference sequence). This CDR3 is built from 12 residues. Trimming shortened V by 0 bases and J by 7 bases, and 9 bases separated the two germline ends. The CDR3 DNA is TGCAGTGCTAGAGAGAGGATAAGTGAAGCTTTCTTT. This translates into CSARERISEAFF.

The V gene is TRBV12-3 or TRBV12-4, the J gene TRBJ2-2; TRBD1 matches 8 bases. Trimming cost V 3 bases and J 0 bases; bases outside gene matches: 0. The CDR3 spans 15 residues. For the CDR3, the DNA is TGTGCCAGCAGTTTGACAGGGGCGAACACCGGGGAGCTGTTTTTT. Its protein product is CASSLTGANTGELFF.

The genes are TRBV4-1 and TRBJ2-3; D uncertain. Germline assignment: CDR1 MGHRA and CDR2 YSYEKL. This CDR3 spans 13 amino acids. Trimming cost V 2 bases and J 3 bases, with 6 bases left between them. The CDR3 DNA reads TGCGCCAGCAGCCAATCCCTAACAGATACGCAGTATTTT. Translated: CASSQSLTDTQYF.

The chain is built from TRBV20-1 and TRBJ1-5; TRBD1 matches 9 bases. Germline V gene sequence: CDR1 DFQATT, CDR2 SNEGSKA (reference sequence). CDR3 size: 12 residues. With V trimmed by 4 bases and J by 8 bases, 3 bases remained unmatched. CDR3 amino acids: CSATGQGKPQHF. The CDR3 DNA follows: TGCAGTGCTACCGGACAGGGGAAGCCCCAGCATTTT.

The rearrangement links TRBV11-2 to TRBJ1-2, with D unclear. The germline CDR1 and CDR2 sequences are SGHAT and FQNNGV. Trimming took 5 bases from V and 5 from J, leaving 15 bases between them. The CDR3 has 14 amino acids. The CDR3 DNA reads as TGTGCCAGCAGCCCGAGAGGGTCGGTTTATGGCTACACCTTC. Translation gives CASSPRGSVYGYTF.

The chain is built from TRBV4-1 and TRBJ2-4, with D maybe TRBD1 (5 bases). Germline loops: CDR1 MGHRA, CDR2 YSYEKL. V lost 0 bases and J lost 0, with 9 bases in between. CDR3 length: 16 residues. The CDR3 DNA sequence: TGCGCCAGCAGCCAAGACGGGCAGGGAGCCAAAAACATTCAGTACTTC. Amino acids: CASSQDGQGAKNIQYF.

The chain uses TRBV7-9 and TRBJ2-7, with TRBD2 matching over 8 bases. CDR3 length: 15 amino acids. Germline V gene data show CDR1 as SEHNR and CDR2 as FQNEAQ (reference sequence). The ends lost 2 bases at V and 6 bases at J; junction bases unmatched: 9. Written as DNA, the CDR3 is TGTGCCAGCAGCTTACCCGGGAGGGCCCTCGGCGAGCAGTACTTC. Translated, it gives CASSLPGRALGEQYF.

With respect to this clonotype: A much larger clone differs by one base, so this may be a read error. The chain recombines TRBV7-2 with TRBJ2-2; 7 bases match TRBD1. V dropped 4 bases and J dropped 6; count of bases not matched to a gene: 5. Per germline, CDR1 SGHTA and CDR2 FQGNSA. The CDR3 is 14 residues long. The CDR3 is CASSSTTGAGELFF. Here the CDR3 DNA reads TGTGCCAGCAGCTCAACTACAGGGGCCGGGGAGCTGTTTTTT.